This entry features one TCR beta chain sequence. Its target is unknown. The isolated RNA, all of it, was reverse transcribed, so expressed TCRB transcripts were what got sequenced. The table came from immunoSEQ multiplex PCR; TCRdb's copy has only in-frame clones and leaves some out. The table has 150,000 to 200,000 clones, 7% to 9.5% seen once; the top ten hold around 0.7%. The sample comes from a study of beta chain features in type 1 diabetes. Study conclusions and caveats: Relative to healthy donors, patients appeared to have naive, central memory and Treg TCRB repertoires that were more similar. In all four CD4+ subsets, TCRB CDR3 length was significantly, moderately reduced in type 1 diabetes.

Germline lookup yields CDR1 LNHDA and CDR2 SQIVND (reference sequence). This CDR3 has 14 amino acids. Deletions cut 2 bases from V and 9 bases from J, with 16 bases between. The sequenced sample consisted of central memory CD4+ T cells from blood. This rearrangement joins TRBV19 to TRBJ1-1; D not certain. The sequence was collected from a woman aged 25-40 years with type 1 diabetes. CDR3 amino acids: CASSILGRGLKAFF. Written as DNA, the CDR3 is TGTGCCAGTAGTATATTAGGCCGGGGATTGAAAGCTTTCTTT.